This T cell receptor (beta chain) was sequenced in a study of T cell repertoires in cytomegalovirus infection (dated by TCRdb to between 2018 and 2021). Context from the whole study: Donor HLA type was relevant to the analysis, as public TCR beta signatures indicated carriage of CMV infection together with the matching HLA type. Broader findings and caveats from the paper: In both this cohort and an independent cohort of 352 donors, the cumulative frequency of public TCR beta family members distinguished carriers of CMV infection plus the relevant HLA type. The ex vivo response was dominated by HLA-C-restricted CMV-specific TCR beta clonotypes, and the single most frequent clonotype in two of eight donors was supplied by these HLA-C-restricted clonotypes.

Sequenced using an Illumina HiSeq 1500. TCRdb's own reprocessing of the public reads used fastp at Q25 and MiXCR and kept productive beta chains. Each entry merges the rows of one CDR3 protein and shows their most common DNA and genes. The table for this sample lists 90,000 to 130,000 distinct CDR3 sequences; over 9.5% of them were counted only once. 31% of the sample lies in the top ten. The CDR3 has 16 amino acids, counting the end cysteine and phenylalanine. Of all the DNA, just the CDR3 is kept, 48 bases in frame from base 1. Taken from the germline V gene (reference sequence), the CDR1 and CDR2 loops are MNHEY and SMNVEV. For this chain, trimming is 5 bases at the V end and 3 bases at the J end, and the number of junction bases without a gene match is 7. This clonotype was seen a handful of times. Its antigen is currently not known. One base away there is no much larger clone; base qualities are not given.

This chain joins TRBV27 to TRBJ2-1; a stretch of 10 junction bases matches TRBD2. Sequencing was performed on PBMCs, sequenced either directly or after in vitro stimulation (not recorded which). This clonotype was sampled from a human donor in good health (CMV status not recorded). Some clones in this sample may be carry-over from other donors' samples. The CDR3 protein sequence reads: CASSRRLAGDYNEQFF. The DNA sequence is TGTGCCAGCAGTCGTCGACTAGCGGGTGACTACAATGAGCAGTTCTTC.